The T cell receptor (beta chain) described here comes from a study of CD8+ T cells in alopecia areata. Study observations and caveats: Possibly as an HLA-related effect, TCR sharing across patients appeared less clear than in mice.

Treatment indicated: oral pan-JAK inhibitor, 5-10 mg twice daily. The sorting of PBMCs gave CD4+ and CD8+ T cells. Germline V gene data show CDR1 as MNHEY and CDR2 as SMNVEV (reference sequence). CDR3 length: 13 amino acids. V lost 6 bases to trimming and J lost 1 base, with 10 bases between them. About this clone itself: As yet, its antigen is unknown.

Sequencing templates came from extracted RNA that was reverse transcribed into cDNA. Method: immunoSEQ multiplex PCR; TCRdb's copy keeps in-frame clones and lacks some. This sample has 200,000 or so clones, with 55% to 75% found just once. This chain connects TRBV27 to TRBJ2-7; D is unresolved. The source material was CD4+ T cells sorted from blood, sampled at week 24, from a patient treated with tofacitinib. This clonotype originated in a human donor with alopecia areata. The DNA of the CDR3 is TGTGCCAGCAGCCTTACAGAGTCCTACGAGCAGTACTTC. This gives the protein CASSLTESYEQYF.